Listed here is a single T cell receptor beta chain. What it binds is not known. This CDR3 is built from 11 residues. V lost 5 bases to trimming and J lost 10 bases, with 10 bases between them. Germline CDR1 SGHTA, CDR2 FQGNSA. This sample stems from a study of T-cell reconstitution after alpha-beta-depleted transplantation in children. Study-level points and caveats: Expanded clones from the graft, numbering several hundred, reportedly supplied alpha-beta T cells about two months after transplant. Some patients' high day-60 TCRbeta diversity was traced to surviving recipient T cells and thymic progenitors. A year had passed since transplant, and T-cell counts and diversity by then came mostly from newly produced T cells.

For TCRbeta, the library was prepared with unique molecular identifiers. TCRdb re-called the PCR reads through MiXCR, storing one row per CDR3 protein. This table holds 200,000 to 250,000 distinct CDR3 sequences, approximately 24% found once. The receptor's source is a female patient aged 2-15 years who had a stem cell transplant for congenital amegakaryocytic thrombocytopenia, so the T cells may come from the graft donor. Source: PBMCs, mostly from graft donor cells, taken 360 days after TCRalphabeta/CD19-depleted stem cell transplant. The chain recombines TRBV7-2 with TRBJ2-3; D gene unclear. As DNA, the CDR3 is TGTGCCAGCAGCCGCCATACGGCGCAGTATTTT. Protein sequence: CASSRHTAQYF.